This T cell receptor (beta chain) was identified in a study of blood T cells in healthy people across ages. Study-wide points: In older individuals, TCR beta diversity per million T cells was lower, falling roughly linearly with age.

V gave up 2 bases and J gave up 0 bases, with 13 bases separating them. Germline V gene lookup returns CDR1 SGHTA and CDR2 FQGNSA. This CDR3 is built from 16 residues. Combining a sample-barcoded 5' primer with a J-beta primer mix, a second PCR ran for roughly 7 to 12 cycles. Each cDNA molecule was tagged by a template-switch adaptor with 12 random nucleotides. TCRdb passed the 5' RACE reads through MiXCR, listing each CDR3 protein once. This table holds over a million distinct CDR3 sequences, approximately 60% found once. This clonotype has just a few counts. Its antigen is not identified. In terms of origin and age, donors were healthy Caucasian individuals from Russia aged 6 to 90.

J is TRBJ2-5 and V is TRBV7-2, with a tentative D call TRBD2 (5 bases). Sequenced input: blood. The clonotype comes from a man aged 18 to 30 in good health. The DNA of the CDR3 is TGTGCCAGCAGCTTATTGGGAGACCAGTACCAAGAGACCCAGTACTTC. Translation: CASSLLGDQYQETQYF.